What follows are 21 T cell receptor beta chains derived from one specimen sequenced in a study of blood T cell repertoires in COVID-19. Libraries were prepared by immunoSEQ multiplex PCR; TCRdb keeps only in-frame clonotypes and omits some of them. The data show nearly 200,000 clones, with around four fifths seen just once and about 0.91% held by the top ten. Material for sequencing was peripheral blood. The source of these receptors is a man aged 55 to 69 with COVID-19, enrolled during active disease.

This clone was seen only a few times. The J gene is TRBJ1-2, the V gene TRBV6-4; D ambiguous. The CDR3 runs 14 residues. V was clipped by 0 bases and J by 4 bases, with 9 bases between them. CDR1 is MRHNA, CDR2 SNTAGT, per germline. CDR3 loop: CASSDSRAPYGYTF. DNA for the CDR3: TGTGCCAGCAGTGACTCGAGGGCGCCCTATGGCTACACCTTC.

The CDR3 region is CASSEQVYEQYF. In DNA form, the CDR3 reads TGTGCCAGCAGCGAGCAGGTCTACGAGCAGTACTTC. The chain has TRBV7-9 and TRBJ2-7; no clear D. In germline, CDR1 is SEHNR, CDR2 FQNEAQ (reference sequence). The V and J ends lost 5 bases and 3 bases respectively, with 8 bases between them. The CDR3 length is 12 residues.

This clone was counted between two and nine times. The rearrangement joins TRBV6-5 to TRBJ1-1, with D possibly TRBD1 on 5 matching bases. The CDR3 spans 12 residues. The germline CDR1 and CDR2 sequences are MNHEY and SVGAGI. Trimming took 6 bases from V and 5 from J, leaving 10 bases between them. CDR3 nucleotide sequence: TGTGCCAGCAGAACGACAGCGACTGAAGCTTTCTTT. Amino acids: CASRTTATEAFF.

The chain employs TRBV30 and TRBJ1-5; perhaps TRBD1 as D (6 bases). V lost 6 bases, J lost 7 bases, and 19 bases lay in between. This CDR3 has 14 residues. Germline V gives CDR1 GTSNPN, CDR2 SVGIG (reference sequence). The CDR3 here is CACSRGGVGQPQHF. CDR3 DNA sequence: TGTGCCTGTTCCAGGGGAGGGGTCGGGCAGCCCCAGCATTTT.

This clone has just one count. The V and J genes are TRBV3-1 (or the pseudogene TRBV3-2) and TRBJ2-3; D gene ambiguous. Trimming cost V 6 bases and J 4 bases, with 11 bases left between them. Germline V CDR1 and CDR2: LGHDT, YNNKEL (reference sequence). The length of the CDR3 is 13 residues. CDR3: CASSFDSSDTQYF. The CDR3 DNA sequence: TGTGCCAGCAGTTTCGACTCTTCAGATACGCAGTATTTT.

This clone has more than one count but fewer than ten. The chain links TRBV5-1 to TRBJ2-1, with 9 nucleotides matching TRBD2. Trimming at V came to 5 bases and at J to 6 bases, leaving 6 bases not matched to a gene. CDR1 and CDR2 from the germline V gene are SGHRS and YFSETQ. The CDR3 contains 14 residues. Here the CDR3 reads CASRGLAASNEQFF. The CDR3 region has the DNA TGCGCCAGCAGGGGACTAGCTGCCTCCAATGAGCAGTTCTTC.

This chain links TRBV27 with TRBJ2-5; D is ambiguous. With 1 base removed from V and 4 bases from J, the gap between germline ends came to 7 bases. Per germline, CDR1 MNHEY and CDR2 SMNVEV (reference sequence). This CDR3 has 13 amino acids. The CDR3 coding sequence is TGTGCCAGCAGTTTATACTCAGGAGAGACCCAGTACTTC. Its translation: CASSLYSGETQYF.

V usage is TRBV6-5 and J usage is TRBJ2-7, with 8 positions matching TRBD2. Germline lookup yields CDR1 MNHEY and CDR2 SVGAGI. The CDR3 length is 14 residues. Unmatched junction bases numbered 8, after V lost 7 bases and J lost 3 bases. The CDR3 nucleotides read TGTGCCAGCACCCCGGGACTAGTCCTCTACGAGCAGTACTTC. Translation: CASTPGLVLYEQYF.

The J gene is TRBJ1-5, the V gene TRBV6-2 or TRBV6-3; possibly TRBD1 for D (5 bases). Trimming took 2 bases from V and 3 from J, leaving 11 bases between them. There are 15 residues in the CDR3. CDR1 is MNHEY, CDR2 SVGEGT, per germline. In DNA form, the CDR3 reads TGTGCCAGCAGTTACGGGGCAGGGATCAATCAGCCCCAGCATTTT. Its protein product is CASSYGAGINQPQHF.

The chain joins TRBV3-1 (or the pseudogene TRBV3-2) to TRBJ1-2, with D perhaps TRBD1 (5 bases). CDR1 LGHDT and CDR2 YNNKEL come from the germline V gene (reference sequence). CDR3 length equals 16 residues. The V gene lost 0 bases and the J gene lost 7 bases, with 18 bases spanning the gap. The CDR3 is CASSQDLVAGRSGYTF. The CDR3 DNA is TGTGCCAGCAGCCAAGATCTAGTGGCAGGGCGAAGTGGCTACACCTTC.

This chain joins TRBV7-2 and TRBJ1-2, with D possibly being TRBD1 (6 bases). Germline V gives CDR1 SGHTA, CDR2 FQGNSA. V lost 4 bases to trimming and J lost 13 bases, with 19 bases between them. This CDR3 is built from 13 residues. The chain's CDR3 is CASSSQGSGRSTF. The CDR3, as DNA: TGTGCCAGCAGCTCACAGGGATCCGGTAGATCCACCTTC.

The rearrangement uses TRBV4-1 and TRBJ2-3; D not certain. CDR1 is MGHRA, CDR2 YSYEKL, per germline. CDR3 length: 15 amino acids. V lost 0 bases to trimming and J lost 0 bases, with 7 bases between them. The CDR3 region is CASSQDWASTDTQYF. CDR3 DNA: TGCGCCAGCAGCCAAGACTGGGCTAGCACAGATACGCAGTATTTT.

In regard to this clone: The same CDR3 can be traced to other DNA sequences in this sample. The chain recombines TRBV3-1 (or the pseudogene TRBV3-2) with TRBJ2-2; no firm D call. V lost 1 base, J lost 5 bases, and 8 bases lay in between. CDR3 length: 14 residues. Germline V gene sequence: CDR1 LGHDT, CDR2 YNNKEL (reference sequence). The CDR3 DNA reads TGTGCCAGCAGCCAAGGCGGTGGAACCGGGGAGCTGTTTTTT. Translated, it gives CASSQGGGTGELFF.

The sample holds a few counts of this clone. The chain's CDR3 is CAWSVNGYSNQPQHF. CDR3 sequence (DNA): TGTGCCTGGAGTGTAAACGGTTATAGCAATCAGCCCCAGCATTTT. This chain connects TRBV30 to TRBJ1-5; no clear D gene. This CDR3 contains 15 residues. Germline CDR1 reads GTSNPN; CDR2 reads SVGIG (reference sequence). V was cut by 0 bases and J by 0 bases, with 9 bases left in between.

The V and J genes are TRBV5-1 and TRBJ2-3; the D gene is possibly TRBD2 (7 bases). The germline CDR1 and CDR2 sequences are SGHRS and YFSETQ. The CDR3 has 15 residues. Deletions cut 4 bases from V and 4 bases from J, with 16 bases between. CDR3 protein: CASSPVGGAADTQYF. CDR3 coding DNA: TGCGCCAGCAGCCCCGTAGGGGGGGCTGCAGATACGCAGTATTTT.

The rearrangement joins TRBV9 to TRBJ2-2, with a weak D call TRBD2 (6 bases). Trimming cost V 3 bases and J 3 bases, with 12 bases left between them. CDR3 length: 15 residues. Germline lookup yields CDR1 SGDLS and CDR2 YYNGEE. The CDR3 DNA is TGTGCCAGCAGCGCCGGAGGGGTGGACACCGGGGAGCTGTTTTTT. Protein sequence: CASSAGGVDTGELFF.

The chain joins TRBV7-2 to TRBJ2-1; 8 bases match TRBD1. Germline loops: CDR1 SGHTA, CDR2 FQGNSA. The V and J ends lost 5 bases and 6 bases, in that order; junction bases with no gene match: 3. The CDR3 sequence is 13 residues long. The DNA for the CDR3 is TGTGCCAGCAGCCCGCAGGGGGCCAATGAGCAGTTCTTC. Translating it yields CASSPQGANEQFF.

The chain combines TRBV11-3 with TRBJ1-3; D is ambiguous. V was trimmed by 5 bases and J by 8 bases, leaving 13 bases between them. The length of the CDR3 is 13 residues. Germline V gene lookup returns CDR1 SGHNT and CDR2 YENEEA. The DNA of the CDR3 is TGTGCCAGCAGCCGTGGGAGGGATGACACCATATATTTT. Translating gives CASSRGRDDTIYF. Using reference TRBV11-3 and TRBJ1-3 for the parts outside the CDR3, the full variable domain is EAGVVQSPRYKIIEKKQPVAFWCNPISGHNTLYWYLQNLGQGPELLIRYENEEAVDDSQLPKDRFSAERLKGVDSTLKIQPAELGDSAVYLCASSRGRDDTIYFGEGSWLTVV.

The chain is built from TRBV28 and TRBJ1-2; the D is unclear. Germline V gene data show CDR1 as MDHEN and CDR2 as SYDVKM. This CDR3 contains 15 residues. V was shortened by 5 bases and J by 6 bases, with 19 bases between the two germline ends. The DNA for the CDR3 is TGTGCCAGCAGTCCCCCCCTTGGCAGGTCGAATGGCTACACCTTC. Encoded protein: CASSPPLGRSNGYTF.

CDR3 bases: TGTGCCAGTAGTCTTCGACAGGTTGGCGGAAACACCATATATTTT. It is translated as CASSLRQVGGNTIYF. The chain employs TRBV19 and TRBJ1-3; perhaps TRBD1 as D (6 bases). V was cut by 5 bases and J by 4 bases, with 15 bases left in between. In germline, CDR1 is LNHDA, CDR2 SQIVND (reference sequence). There are 15 residues in the CDR3. Supplemented by reference TRBV19 and TRBJ1-3, the full variable domain reads DGGITQSPKYLFRKEGQNVTLSCEQNLNHDAMYWYRQDPGQGLRLIYYSQIVNDFQKGDIAEGYSVSREKKESFPLTVTSAQKNPTAFYLCASSLRQVGGNTIYFGEGSWLTVV.

V is TRBV9 and J is TRBJ2-3; 9 positions match TRBD2. CDR1 is SGDLS and CDR2 is YYNGEE in the germline V gene. The CDR3 has 17 residues. Trimming at V came to 1 base and at J to 0 bases, leaving 6 bases not matched to a gene. The CDR3 loop is CASSVQAGGPSTDTQYF. As DNA, the CDR3 is TGTGCCAGCAGCGTACAAGCGGGAGGCCCTAGCACAGATACGCAGTATTTT. The full variable domain, rest sourced from reference TRBV9 and TRBJ2-3, is DSGVTQTPKHLITATGQRVTLRCSPRSGDLSVYWYQQSLDQGLQFLIQYYNGEERAKGNILERFSAQQFPDLHSELNLSSLELGDSALYFCASSVQAGGPSTDTQYFGPGTRLTVL.